Detailed here is one TCR beta chain. The data were taken from a study of blood T cell repertoires in COVID-19. Study context: Whether acute or convalescent, the COVID-19 samples came from the United States, Italy and Spain. T cells, B-cell-depleted T cells, or PBMCs supplied cDNA or gDNA.

This CDR3 spans 14 amino acids. Trimming stripped 5 bases from V and 1 base from J, with 11 bases between. Germline V gene sequence: CDR1 MNHEY, CDR2 SVGAGI. Per the original data handling: Amplification from reference gene primers served as the basis for estimated nucleated cell counts. The table came from immunoSEQ multiplex PCR; TCRdb's copy has only in-frame clones and leaves some out. Clone size and the V and J calls come from that table; the DNA yielded D and trimming. The table lists under 200,000 clones, roughly 73% of them singletons. Sequencing was carried out using peripheral blood. The sequence was collected from a man aged 65 to 79 with acute or convalescent COVID-19. The rearrangement links TRBV6-5 to TRBJ1-1; tentative D call: TRBD1 (6 bases). The CDR3 loop is CASSPGEWNTEAFF. CDR3 DNA: TGTGCCAGCAGTCCAGGGGAGTGGAACACTGAAGCTTTCTTT.